This T cell receptor beta chain was captured in a study of blood T cell repertoires in COVID-19. Study in general: COVID-19 samples from acute and convalescent phases originated in the United States, Italy and Spain.

In the authors' methods: Cell counts per sample came from amplifying reference gene primers. TCRdb's table, derived via immunoSEQ multiplex PCR, lists solely in-frame clones and lacks some. Clone size and V and J calls were adopted from that table, with D and trimming inferred from the DNA. The repertoire consists of about 220,000 clones, with about 80% occurring once and the leading ten covering about 1.3%. Germline V gene sequence: CDR1 LGHNA, CDR2 YSLEER. V lost 0 bases and J lost 11; bases outside the gene matches: 9. The CDR3 covers 15 residues. The chain carries TRBV4-3 and TRBJ2-2, with 7 bases aligning to TRBD2. The clonotype originates from a woman aged 40 to 55 with acute COVID-19. The sample was PBMCs or T cells enriched from blood (not recorded which). CDR3 nucleotides: TGCGCCAGCAGCCAAGATCTGGGAGGGGAGGTAGAGCTGTTTTTT. Encoded protein: CASSQDLGGEVELFF.